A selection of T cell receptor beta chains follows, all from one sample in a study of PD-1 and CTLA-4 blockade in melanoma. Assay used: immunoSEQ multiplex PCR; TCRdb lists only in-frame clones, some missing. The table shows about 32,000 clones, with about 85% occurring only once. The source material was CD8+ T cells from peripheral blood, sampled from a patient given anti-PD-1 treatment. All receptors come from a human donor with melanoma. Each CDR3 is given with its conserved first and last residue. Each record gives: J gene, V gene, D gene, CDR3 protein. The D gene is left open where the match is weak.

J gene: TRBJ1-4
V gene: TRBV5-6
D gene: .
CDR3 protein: CASSLVGGSDEKLFF

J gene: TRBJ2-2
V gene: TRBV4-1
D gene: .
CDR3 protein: CASSQVGVLVRELFF

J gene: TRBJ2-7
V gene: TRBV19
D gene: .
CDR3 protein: CASSIRLDPYYEQYF

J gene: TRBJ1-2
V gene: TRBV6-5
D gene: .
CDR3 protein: CASSYSGYSYGYTF

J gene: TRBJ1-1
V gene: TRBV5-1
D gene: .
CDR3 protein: CASSLRRENTEAFF

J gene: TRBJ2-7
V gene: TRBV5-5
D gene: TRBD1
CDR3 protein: CASSLRNRGAEEQYF

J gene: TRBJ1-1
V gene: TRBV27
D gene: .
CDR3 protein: CASSLGGSTEAFF

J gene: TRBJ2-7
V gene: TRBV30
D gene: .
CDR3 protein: CAWSEAVEQYF

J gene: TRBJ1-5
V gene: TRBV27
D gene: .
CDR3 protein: CASSGTPAGNQPQHF

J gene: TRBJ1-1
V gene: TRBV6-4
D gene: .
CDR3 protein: CASSDGGPEAFF

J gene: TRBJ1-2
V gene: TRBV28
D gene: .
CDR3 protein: CASSPADRNYGYTF

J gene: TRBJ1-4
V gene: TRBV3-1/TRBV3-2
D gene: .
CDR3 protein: CASSPATTFREKLFF

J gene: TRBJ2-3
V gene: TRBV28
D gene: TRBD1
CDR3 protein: CASSLLGQGADTQYF

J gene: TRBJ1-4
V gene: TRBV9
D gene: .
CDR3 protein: CASSGRALNEKLFF

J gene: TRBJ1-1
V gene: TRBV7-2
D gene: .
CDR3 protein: CASSFREPNTEAFF

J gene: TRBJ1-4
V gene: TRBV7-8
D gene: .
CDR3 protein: CASSLDLTSDREKLFF

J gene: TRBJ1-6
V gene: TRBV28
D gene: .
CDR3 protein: CASREDPGTLHF

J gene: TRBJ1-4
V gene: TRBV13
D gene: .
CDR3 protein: CASSLAPNEKLFF

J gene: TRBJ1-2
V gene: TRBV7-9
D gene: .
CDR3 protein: CASSLSDNYGYTF

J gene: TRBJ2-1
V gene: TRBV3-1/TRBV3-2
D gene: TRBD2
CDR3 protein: CASSQEEASASGGNEQFF

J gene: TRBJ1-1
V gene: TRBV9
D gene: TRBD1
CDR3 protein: CASSVGSGGHTEAFF

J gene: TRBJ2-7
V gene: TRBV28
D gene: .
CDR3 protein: CASTLAGSEGSYEQYF

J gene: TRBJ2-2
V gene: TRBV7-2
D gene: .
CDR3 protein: CASSLAPQLEAGELFF

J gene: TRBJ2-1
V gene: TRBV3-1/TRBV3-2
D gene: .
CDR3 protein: CASSQGRASYNEQFF

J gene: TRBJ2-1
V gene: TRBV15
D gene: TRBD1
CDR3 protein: CATSREGGQAYNEQFF

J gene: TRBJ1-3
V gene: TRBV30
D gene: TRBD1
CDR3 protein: CAWGTGSGNTIYF

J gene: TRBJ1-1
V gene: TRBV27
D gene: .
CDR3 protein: CASRLGPYTEAFF

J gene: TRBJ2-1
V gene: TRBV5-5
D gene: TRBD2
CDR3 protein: CASSRGLAGPRNEQFF

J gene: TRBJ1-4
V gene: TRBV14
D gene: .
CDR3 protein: CASSQDSSGFEKLFF

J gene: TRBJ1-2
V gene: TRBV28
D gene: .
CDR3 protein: CASSFPNNYGYTF

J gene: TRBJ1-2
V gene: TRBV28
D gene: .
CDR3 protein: CASSLEGGYGYTF

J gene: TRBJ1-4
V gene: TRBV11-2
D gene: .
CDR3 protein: CASSPMGRDEKLFF

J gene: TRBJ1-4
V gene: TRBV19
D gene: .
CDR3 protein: CASSGRAANEKLFF

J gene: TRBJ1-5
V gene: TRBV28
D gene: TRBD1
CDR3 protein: CASSFGQGGQPQHF